The rows below give T cell receptor beta chains drawn from one sample of a study of shared clonotypes between healthy human individuals. The table came from immunoSEQ multiplex PCR; TCRdb's copy has only in-frame clones and leaves some out. The repertoire consists of about 490,000 clones, with over 60% occurring once and the leading ten covering approximately 12%. Sequenced material: PBMCs. These receptor sequences come from a woman aged 35 to 49 in good health. Some clones in this sample may be carry-over from other donors' samples. Both conserved end residues are part of each CDR3. The order of the fields is V gene, D gene, clone size, J gene, CDR3 length, CDR3 DNA, CDR3 protein. A D gene is named only where the DNA matches it firmly. The size field is filled for only some rows; it gives once, few, many or a size class.

TRBV28	TRBD1	.	TRBJ2-1	15	TGTGCCAGCAGTTTAGAGGGACAGGGACAAGAGGGACAGTTCTTC	CASSLEGQGQEGQFF
TRBV6-5	.	few	TRBJ2-2	12	TGTGCCACAGGGCCGAACACCGGGGAGCTGTTTTTT	CATGPNTGELFF
TRBV7-9	TRBD2	medium-sized	TRBJ2-1	15	TGTGCCAGCAGCTTCAGAACTAGCGGACACAATGAGCAGTTCTTC	CASSFRTSGHNEQFF
TRBV7-9	.	.	TRBJ1-1	14	TGTGCCAGCAGCCTCCTACAGGGGAACACTGAAGCTTTCTTT	CASSLLQGNTEAFF
TRBV11-2	.	.	TRBJ2-1	13	TGTGCCAGCAGCTTTAACAGGGACAATGAGCAGTTCTTC	CASSFNRDNEQFF
TRBV5-1	TRBD2	.	TRBJ2-7	17	TGCGCCAGCAGCCCCGGGACTAGCGGGGGCCTCTCCTACGAGCAGTACTTC	CASSPGTSGGLSYEQYF
TRBV5-8	.	.	TRBJ1-1	14	TGTGCCAGCAGCCGAGCTGGGGGAAACACTGAAGCTTTCTTT	CASSRAGGNTEAFF
TRBV5-4	.	.	TRBJ2-1	15	TGTGCCAGCAGCCCCACCGGGGACTCCTACAATGAGCAGTTCTTC	CASSPTGDSYNEQFF
TRBV7-9	TRBD2	.	TRBJ2-3	14	TGTGCCAGCAGCTTCACCCCGGGACTAGCGAGGAAGTATTTT	CASSFTPGLARKYF
TRBV21-1	.	.	TRBJ2-5	18	TGTGCCAGCAGCAAAATGCTAGCGCCCCCCCATCCTCAAGAGACCCAGTACTTC	CASSKMLAPPHPQETQYF
TRBV6-6	TRBD1	many	TRBJ1-1	13	TGTGCCTCCAAGTGGGGACAGAGGTCTGAGGCTTTCTTT	CASKWGQRSEAFF
TRBV28	TRBD1	.	TRBJ1-3	16	TGTGCCAGCAGACAAACGACAGGGGGATCTGGAAACACCATATATTTT	CASRQTTGGSGNTIYF
TRBV7-8	TRBD2	few	TRBJ2-7	18	TGTGCCAGCAGCTTAGTCCCGGGACTAGCGGGAGGCGGCTACGAGCAGTACTTC	CASSLVPGLAGGGYEQYF
TRBV10-3	TRBD2	.	TRBJ2-7	14	TGTGCCATCGCGACTAGCGGATTCTCCTACGAGCAGTACTTC	CAIATSGFSYEQYF
TRBV28	TRBD1	.	TRBJ2-7	15	TGTGCCAGCAGCCCGGTGGACAGGGATGCCTACGAGCAGTACTTC	CASSPVDRDAYEQYF
TRBV18	.	few	TRBJ1-2	11	TGTGCCAGCTCGAACAGGGATGGCTACACCTTC	CASSNRDGYTF
TRBV10-2	.	.	TRBJ2-7	13	TGCGCCAGCGGGAGACAGGAATACTACGAGCAGTACTTC	CASGRQEYYEQYF
TRBV7-9	TRBD1	.	TRBJ2-5	14	TGTGCCAGCAGCTTAGCGGGGACAGAAGAGACCCAGTACTTC	CASSLAGTEETQYF
TRBV7-9	TRBD2	.	TRBJ2-1	16	TGTGCCAGCAGCCCCTCGGGACTAGGGGCATCCAATGAGCAGTTCTTC	CASSPSGLGASNEQFF
TRBV28	.	.	TRBJ2-7	14	TGTGCCAGCAGTTACGACTTGGGGGGTTACGAGCAGTACTTC	CASSYDLGGYEQYF
TRBV7-7	TRBD2	.	TRBJ2-5	14	TGTGCTAGCAGCTCGAGCGGGAGCGGGGAGACCCAGTACTTC	CASSSSGSGETQYF
TRBV20-1	.	.	TRBJ2-3	11	TGCAGTGCTCTCAAAATGGATACGCAGTATTTT	CSALKMDTQYF
TRBV27	.	few	TRBJ1-5	17	TGTGCCAGCAGTCCAAGGGGCACCGTCGACAGTTATCAGCCCCAGCATTTT	CASSPRGTVDSYQPQHF